These 26 T cell receptor beta chains were all obtained from the same sample, sequenced in a study of identical twins. TCRdb recomputed calls from the 5' RACE reads with MiXCR, one row per CDR3 protein. Altogether 1,800,000 or so distinct CDR3 sequences are present, under 35% being singletons, with the ten largest covering approximately 0.29%. The sample taken for sequencing was cord blood. The source of these receptors is a newborn girl in good health.

This clonotype was seen more than once but under ten times. The chain employs TRBV2 and TRBJ2-4; D might be TRBD2 (6 bases). Trimming took off 8 bases at V and 0 bases at J, with 14 bases between the two ends. CDR1 SNHLY and CDR2 FYNNEI come from the germline V gene. This CDR3 has 15 residues. The chain's CDR3 is CASGGIPLAKNIQYF. CDR3 in DNA: TGTGCCAGCGGGGGGATCCCCCTAGCCAAAAACATTCAGTACTTC.

CDR3 sequence reads: CASRPGQGAQETQYF. Written as DNA, the CDR3 is TGTGCCAGCAGACCCGGACAGGGGGCTCAAGAGACCCAGTACTTC. The chain employs TRBV6-5 and TRBJ2-5; 11 bases map to TRBD1. Germline V gene lookup returns CDR1 MNHEY and CDR2 SVGAGI. The CDR3 runs to 15 residues. Trimming cost V 6 bases and J 2 bases; bases outside gene matches: 5.

The chain links TRBV20-1 to TRBJ2-5; 8 bases are shared with TRBD2. The J call may be faulty, since TRBJ2-7 better matches the DNA end. The length of the CDR3 is 15 residues. Germline CDR1 reads DFQATT; CDR2 reads SNEGSKA (reference sequence). The CDR3 DNA is TGCAGTGCTAGCAGGAAGCGGGAGTCGGGTTACGAGCAGTACTTC. Residues: CSASRKRESGYEQYF.

Concerning this clonotype itself: Its ends do not fully match the called genes, so a read error is possible. The rearrangement links TRBV2 to TRBJ2-2, with D possibly being TRBD2 (5 bases). The CDR3 consists of 15 residues. The germline V gene encodes CDR1 SNHLY and CDR2 FYNNEI. The DNA for the CDR3 is TGTGTCAGCACTCCCTGGGAGCCTAACACCGGGGAGCTGTTTTTT. It is translated as CVSTPWEPNTGELFF.

V gene TRBV28 combines with J gene TRBJ2-3; TRBD1 aligns across 7 bases. Germline CDR1 is MDHEN and CDR2 is SYDVKM. The CDR3 totals 15 residues. V gave up 4 bases and J gave up 5 bases; unmatched junction bases: 9. CDR3 amino acids: CASSSATGKGDTQYF. The CDR3 DNA is TGTGCCAGCAGTTCCGCGACAGGGAAAGGAGATACGCAGTATTTT.

This clonotype was counted at least ten times. CDR3 amino acids: CASSYSGGVYEQYF. The CDR3 nucleotides read TGTGCCAGCAGTTACTCCGGCGGGGTCTACGAGCAGTACTTC. V usage is TRBV6-5 and J usage is TRBJ2-7, with a possible D match to TRBD2 (6 bases). This CDR3 contains 14 residues. Per the germline V gene, CDR1 is MNHEY and CDR2 is SVGAGI. Trimming cost V 0 bases and J 3 bases, with 9 bases left between them.

This chain links TRBV6-6 with TRBJ1-6; a weak D match, TRBD1 (6 bases). CDR3 length equals 17 residues. Germline lookup yields CDR1 MNHNY and CDR2 SVGAGI (reference sequence). The germline V and J ends were trimmed by 2 bases and 7 bases, with 18 bases remaining between them. CDR3 coding DNA: TGTGCCAGCAGTTACCGCCGCCGGACAGTATTAAATTCACCCCTCCACTTT. Amino acid sequence: CASSYRRRTVLNSPLHF.

The CDR3 DNA sequence: TGCAGTGCTAGATCCGCCGGGACGCCTTCCTACGAGCAGTACTTC. It codes for CSARSAGTPSYEQYF. This chain joins TRBV20-1 and TRBJ2-7; tentatively, D is TRBD1 or TRBD2 (5 bases each). V dropped 2 bases and J dropped 1 base, with 15 bases sitting between them. Germline V gives CDR1 DFQATT, CDR2 SNEGSKA (reference sequence). This CDR3 region has 15 residues.

This clonotype showed up just a few times. The chain joins TRBV15 to TRBJ2-7, with no clear D. V was pared by 0 bases and J by 2 bases, with 8 bases between. The germline V gene encodes CDR1 LNHNV and CDR2 YYDKDF (reference sequence). CDR3 length equals 14 residues. In DNA form, the CDR3 reads TGTGCCACCAGCAGAGATCTCGCCACCTACGAGCAGTACTTC. Translating it yields CATSRDLATYEQYF.

The CDR3 DNA is TGTGCCAGCAGCCAAGATTCCCAGGGAAGGGCCAAAAACATTCAGTACTTC. It codes for CASSQDSQGRAKNIQYF. This chain links TRBV4-2 with TRBJ2-4; D is possibly TRBD1 (5 bases). There are 17 residues in the CDR3. Deletions cut 0 bases from V and 1 base from J, with 13 bases between. CDR1 is LGHNA and CDR2 is YNFKEQ in the germline V gene.

The gene calls are TRBV25-1 and TRBJ2-7, with D possibly matching TRBD1 (5 bases). The CDR3 sequence is 20 residues long. Trimming took 5 bases from V and 3 from J, leaving 32 bases between them. Looked up from germline, CDR1 is MGHDK and CDR2 is SYGVNS. The CDR3 DNA reads TGTGCCAGCAGTAGCCGTTGGGATGGCAGGGCAGGGTCCCAACACTACGAGCAGTACTTC. Amino acids: CASSSRWDGRAGSQHYEQYF.

V gene TRBV20-1 combines with J gene TRBJ2-7; 10 bases fit TRBD2. The length of the CDR3 is 16 residues. Germline V gene sequence: CDR1 DFQATT, CDR2 SNEGSKA (reference sequence). V lost 0 bases to trimming and J lost 3 bases; unmatched junction nucleotides: 8. The DNA for the CDR3 is TGCAGTGCTAGAGATTTTGAACTAGCGGGACTCTACGAGCAGTACTTC. Encoded protein: CSARDFELAGLYEQYF.

The chain is built from TRBV20-1 and TRBJ1-1, with a weak D call TRBD1 (5 bases). The CDR3 runs to 11 residues. Germline values: CDR1 DFQATT, CDR2 SNEGSKA (reference sequence). Trimming removed 5 bases from V and 5 bases from J, with 9 bases in between. CDR3 nucleotide sequence: TGCAGTGCTGAGGGGAGGACTGAAGCTTTCTTT. It translates to CSAEGRTEAFF.

The rearrangement joins TRBV5-1 to TRBJ2-3, with D possibly called TRBD1 or TRBD2 (5 bases each). The ends were cut back, 4 bases at V and 2 bases at J, with 14 bases in the middle. CDR3 size: 15 residues. CDR1 is SGHRS, CDR2 YFSETQ, per germline. The CDR3 protein is CASSQTGTNTDTQYF. DNA for the CDR3: TGCGCCAGCAGCCAGACCGGGACGAACACAGATACGCAGTATTTT.

The chain couples TRBV10-3 to TRBJ2-2; 7 bases match TRBD1. The length of the CDR3 is 15 residues. Germline V gives CDR1 ENHRY, CDR2 SYGVKD. Unmatched junction bases numbered 6, after V lost 8 bases and J lost 0 bases. CDR3 DNA sequence: TGTGCCATCCATCCGCAGGGGGCGAACACCGGGGAGCTGTTTTTT. Protein: CAIHPQGANTGELFF.

In DNA form, the CDR3 reads TGTGCCAGCAGCTTAGATTTGCGGGCCCAAGAGACCCAGTACTTC. Encoded protein: CASSLDLRAQETQYF. The chain is built from TRBV11-2 and TRBJ2-5; possible D gene TRBD2, 5 bases. Trimming took off 0 bases at V and 1 base at J, with 9 bases between the two ends. The CDR3 sequence is 15 residues long. Germline V gives CDR1 SGHAT, CDR2 FQNNGV.

The V gene is TRBV14, the J gene TRBJ2-1; TRBD2 aligns across 7 bases. The trim removed 0 bases at V and 8 bases at J, leaving 10 bases unmatched. This CDR3 has 16 amino acids. CDR1 SGHDN and CDR2 FVKESK come from the germline V gene. The CDR3 coding sequence is TGTGCCAGCAGCCAAGATCGGAGGGACTACCGGGATGAGCAGTTCTTC. Its translation is CASSQDRRDYRDEQFF. The complete variable domain, with remaining parts taken from reference TRBV14 and TRBJ2-1, reads EAGVTQFPSHSVIEKGQTVTLRCDPISGHDNLYWYRRVMGKEIKFLLHFVKESKQDESGMPNNRFLAERTGGTYSTLKVQPAELEDSGVYFCASSQDRRDYRDEQFFGPGTRLTVL.

On this clonotype itself: Being one base from a much bigger clone, this may be a read error. The chain uses TRBV11-2 and TRBJ1-2; D possibly corresponds to TRBD1 (6 bases). The germline CDR1 and CDR2 sequences are SGHAT and FQNNGV. The CDR3 sequence is 14 residues long. The CDR3 DNA follows: TGTGCCGGCAGCTCATACAGGGTGCCTTATGGCTACACCTTC. Its protein is CAGSSYRVPYGYTF.

Concerning this clonotype: Since a much larger clone is just one base distant, this may be a read error. The rearrangement links TRBV7-9 to TRBJ1-1, with D maybe TRBD1 (6 bases). CDR3 length: 12 amino acids. Germline assignment: CDR1 SEHNR and CDR2 FQNEAQ (reference sequence). This chain's CDR3 is CANSLGQTEAFF. The CDR3, as DNA: TGTGCCAACAGCTTAGGACAGACTGAAGCTTTCTTT.

The V and J genes are TRBV10-3 and TRBJ1-1; no definite D call. CDR1 is ENHRY and CDR2 is SYGVKD in the germline V gene. The CDR3 has 13 amino acids. Trimming left V 7 bases short and J 1 base short, with 10 bases between. The CDR3 reads CAIIFQRNTEAFF. CDR3 DNA sequence: TGTGCCATCATTTTTCAGCGGAACACTGAAGCTTTCTTT.

This clonotype was counted a few times. The chain has TRBV5-4 and TRBJ2-1, with 10 bases identical to TRBD2. J lost 4 bases, V lost 4 bases, and 8 bases had no gene match. This CDR3 has 16 residues. Germline lookup yields CDR1 SGHNT and CDR2 YYREEE (reference sequence). The CDR3 loop reads CASSLLLAGYYNEQFF. Here the CDR3 DNA reads TGTGCCAGCAGCCTACTACTAGCGGGGTATTACAATGAGCAGTTCTTC.

The chain is built from TRBV29-1 and TRBJ1-2, with D perhaps matching TRBD1 (5 bases). Trimming removed 4 bases from V and 6 bases from J, with 9 bases in between. The CDR3 runs 11 residues. CDR1 SQVTM and CDR2 ANQGSEA come from the germline V gene. The CDR3 protein is CSVGSGHGYTF. The CDR3 region has the DNA TGCAGCGTTGGGTCAGGGCATGGCTACACCTTC.

J is TRBJ1-5 and V is TRBV6-6, with TRBD1 matching over 7 bases. In germline, CDR1 is MNHNY, CDR2 SVGAGI (reference sequence). The CDR3 sequence is 17 residues long. After removal of 4 bases from V and 3 bases from J, the junction contained 12 bases not matched to a gene. CDR3 residues: CASSLPTRTGYNQPQHF. CDR3 DNA: TGTGCCAGCAGTTTGCCTACCCGGACAGGTTACAATCAGCCCCAGCATTTT.

The chain couples TRBV28 to TRBJ2-1; a possible D gene is TRBD1 (6 bases). Per the germline V gene, CDR1 is MDHEN and CDR2 is SYDVKM. The CDR3 contains 13 residues. Deletions cut 3 bases from V and 13 bases from J, with 16 bases between. CDR3 in DNA: TGTGCCAGCAGTTTTGGGGGCCCAGAGACCCAGTTCTTC. Residues: CASSFGGPETQFF.

In nucleotides, the CDR3 is TGTGCCAGCAGTGAAACGGTTTCCTACAATGAGCAGTTCTTC. This translates into CASSETVSYNEQFF. The chain links TRBV2 to TRBJ2-1; no clear D. This CDR3 contains 14 residues. Germline V CDR1 and CDR2: SNHLY, FYNNEI. Trimming stripped 2 bases from V and 1 base from J, with 6 bases between.

There are a few counts of this clonotype. The rearrangement links TRBV7-6 to TRBJ2-7, with D possibly being TRBD2 (5 bases). Germline V gene data show CDR1 as SGHVS and CDR2 as FNYEAQ. The ends were cut back, 2 bases at V and 4 bases at J, with 12 bases in the middle. This CDR3 spans 14 amino acids. The CDR3 loop is CASSLSEGHYEQYF. CDR3 DNA sequence: TGTGCCAGCAGCTTATCTGAGGGCCATTACGAGCAGTACTTC.